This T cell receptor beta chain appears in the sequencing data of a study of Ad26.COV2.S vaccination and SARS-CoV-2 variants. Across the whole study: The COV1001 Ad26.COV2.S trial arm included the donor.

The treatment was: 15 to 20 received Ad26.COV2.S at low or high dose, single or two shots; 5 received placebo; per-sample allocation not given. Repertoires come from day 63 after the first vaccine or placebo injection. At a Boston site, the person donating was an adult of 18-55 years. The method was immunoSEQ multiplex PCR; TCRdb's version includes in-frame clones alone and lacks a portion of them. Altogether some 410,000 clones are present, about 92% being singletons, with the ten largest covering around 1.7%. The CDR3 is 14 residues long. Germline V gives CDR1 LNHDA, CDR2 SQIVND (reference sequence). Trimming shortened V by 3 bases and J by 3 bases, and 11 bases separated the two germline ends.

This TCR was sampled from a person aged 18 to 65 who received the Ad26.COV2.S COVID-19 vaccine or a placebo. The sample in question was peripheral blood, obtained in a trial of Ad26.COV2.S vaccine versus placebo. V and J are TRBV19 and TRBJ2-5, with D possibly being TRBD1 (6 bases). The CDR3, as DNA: TGTGCCAGTAGTATTGCACAGGGTAAAGAGACCCAGTACTTC. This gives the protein CASSIAQGKETQYF.